By sample fraction, the clone carrying this T cell receptor beta chain is large. The antigen is not known. Cultured CD4+ T cell DNA underwent sequencing with the Oncomine TCR Beta short-read assay. Genomic DNA was extracted from cultured CD4+ T cells. TCRdb re-called the PCR reads through MiXCR, storing one row per CDR3 protein. The sample consists of roughly 15,000 distinct CDR3 sequences, 40% to 60% of them appearing once. The treatment was: roughly ten-day PBMC culture with coronavirus spike peptide pools or control peptides (ViraFEST assay). TCR sequencing followed the expansion of antigen-specific T cells with peptide pools in ViraFEST. The sample is drawn from a study of vaccination and CD4 T cells after COVID-19. CDR1 and CDR2 (germline): MGHRA, YSYEKL. The CDR3 consists of 14 residues. V lost 0 bases and J 7 bases, leaving 12 bases between the germline ends.

Source material: CD4+ T cells from blood, cultured in vitro. The TCR was taken from a human donor who had recovered from COVID-19. The genes are TRBV4-1 and TRBJ1-2; no definite D call. The CDR3 loop reads CASSQDRVSVGYTF. The CDR3 DNA reads TGCGCCAGCAGCCAAGATCGGGTGAGCGTTGGCTACACCTTC.